A selection of T cell receptor beta chains follows, all from one sample in a study of shared clonotypes between healthy human individuals. Clones were read by immunoSEQ multiplex PCR, and TCRdb kept only the in-frame ones, dropping some. The sample lists 1.4 million to 1.5 million clones, roughly 95% occurring once. Sequenced input: naive CD4+ T cells sorted from blood. The receptors stem from a man aged 25 to 40 in good health. Both conserved end residues are part of each CDR3. D genes are given only for firm matches. Rows may omit the clone size; those that give it use once, few, many or a size class.

DNA	CDR3	V	J	D	size
TGTGCCAGCAGTTTATTCGGCGGGAGCACAGATACGCAGTATTTT	CASSLFGGSTDTQYF	TRBV27	TRBJ2-3	-	-
TGTGCCAGTAGCCAAAATGGCGGGGGAAACTCCTACGAGCAGTACTTC	CASSQNGGGNSYEQYF	TRBV19	TRBJ2-7	TRBD2	-
TGTGCCAGCAGCTTAGCGGATCTTGGCTACACCTTC	CASSLADLGYTF	TRBV7-2	TRBJ1-2	-	-
TGCGCCAGCAGCTTGGTTACGGGGCAAGTCGAGCAGTACTTC	CASSLVTGQVEQYF	TRBV5-1	TRBJ2-7	-	-
TGTGCCAGCAGTCCCACCCGGGACGGATTCATGGCTAATGAAAAACTGTTTTTT	CASSPTRDGFMANEKLFF	TRBV27	TRBJ1-4	-	-
TGTGCCAGCAGCAAAACGACAGCGGACTATGGCTACACCTTC	CASSKTTADYGYTF	TRBV5-5	TRBJ1-2	-	-
TGCGCCAGCACCGAGAAGGGGACGTGTAGCTCTGGGGCCAACGTCCTGACTTTC	CASTEKGTCSSGANVLTF	TRBV10-1	TRBJ2-6	-	-
TGTGCCAGCAGTGACGCTACTAACTATGGCTACACCTTC	CASSDATNYGYTF	TRBV27	TRBJ1-2	-	-
TGTGCCAGCAGCGTGGACGGGAGTCCCTACGAGCAGTACTTC	CASSVDGSPYEQYF	TRBV5-4	TRBJ2-7	-	-
TGTGCCTGGAGTGGGGACACCCGAAACTCTGGGGCCAACGTCCTGACTTTT	CAWSGDTRNSGANVLTF	TRBV30	TRBJ2-6	-	-
TGTGCCATCAGGCCAGGGGGAGAGACCCAGTACTTC	CAIRPGGETQYF	TRBV10-3	TRBJ2-5	TRBD1	-
TGTGCCAGCAGTGGCCCCGGGAGAGATACGCAGTATTTT	CASSGPGRDTQYF	TRBV6-6	TRBJ2-3	-	-
TGTGCCAGCAGAGGCCCCATTGGTTTCTCCTACAATGAGCAGTTCTTC	CASRGPIGFSYNEQFF	TRBV28	TRBJ2-1	-	once
TGTGCCAGCAGCTTAGTTTGGGAGGAAGGTGAAAAACTGTTTTTT	CASSLVWEEGEKLFF	TRBV7-2	TRBJ1-4	-	-
TGTGCCAGCAGCCAAGTCCCGGGGAATGAGCAGTTCTTC	CASSQVPGNEQFF	TRBV14	TRBJ2-1	-	-
TGTGCCAGCACCAATCACGCTATGGAGTTCTTC	CASTNHAMEFF	TRBV6-5	TRBJ2-1	-	once
TGTGCCAGCACGGCCAGGGCCTTTAATGAAAAACTGTTTTTT	CASTARAFNEKLFF	TRBV28	TRBJ1-4	-	-
TGCAGCGTCCGTGGGGGGGCTTACGAGCAGTACTTC	CSVRGGAYEQYF	TRBV29-1	TRBJ2-7	-	-
TGTGCCAGCGCAAACGCGGATCAGCCCCAGCATTTT	CASANADQPQHF	TRBV28	TRBJ1-5	-	-
TGTGCCAGCAGCCCCTCAGGACTAGCGGGACCCAATGAGCAGTTCTTC	CASSPSGLAGPNEQFF	TRBV11-3	TRBJ2-1	TRBD2	-
TGTGCCAGCAGCCCCGACGCACTGACGGCAGATACGCAGTATTTT	CASSPDALTADTQYF	TRBV5-4	TRBJ2-3	-	-
TGTGCCAGTTCCGAGAAAGCGAGGGGGCAGCCCCAGCATTTT	CASSEKARGQPQHF	TRBV6-1	TRBJ1-5	-	once
TGTGCCAGTAGTTCAACAGGAACTAATGAAAAACTGTTTTTT	CASSSTGTNEKLFF	TRBV19	TRBJ1-4	-	once